These 3 T cell receptor beta chains were all obtained from the same sample, sequenced in a study of shared clonotypes between healthy human individuals. TCRdb's table, derived via immunoSEQ multiplex PCR, lists solely in-frame clones and lacks some. The repertoire holds 2 million to 3 million clones, with approximately 94% as singletons. Sequenced sample: naive CD4+ T cells from PBMCs. Subset specified: CD45RA+ positively selected. The receptor set was obtained from a man between 18 and 29 years old in good health. Some clones in this sample may be carry-over from other donors' samples.

The chain links TRBV4-1 to TRBJ2-5; TRBD2 aligns across 9 bases. This CDR3 has 17 amino acids. Germline V CDR1 and CDR2: MGHRA, YSYEKL. The V segment lost 1 base and the J segment 1 base; nucleotides outside the gene matches: 7. CDR3 loop: CASSQVHGLAIQETQYF. CDR3 bases: TGCGCCAGCAGCCAAGTACATGGACTAGCGATCCAAGAGACCCAGTACTTC.

The chain carries TRBV29-1 and TRBJ2-1, with D hard to call. This CDR3 contains 14 residues. The V gene's germline CDR1 is SQVTM and CDR2 ANQGSEA. The V gene lost 4 bases and the J gene lost 0 bases, with 10 bases spanning the gap. The CDR3 is CSVVGWGSYNEQFF. The CDR3 coding sequence is TGCAGCGTTGTTGGTTGGGGCTCCTACAATGAGCAGTTCTTC.

The V call is TRBV12-2, the J call TRBJ2-7; the table calls TRBD2, which could not be checked here. TRBV12-2 corresponds to a pseudogene. This CDR3 comprises 12 residues. This CDR3 is CASRRETIEQYF. CDR3 sequence (DNA): TGTGCAAGTCGCCGGGAGACTATAGAGCAGTACTTC.